One and the same sample provided the 27 T cell receptor beta chains below, sequenced in a study of blood T cell repertoires in COVID-19. Sequenced by immunoSEQ multiplex PCR; TCRdb stores in-frame clones only, minus some. The sample records around 150,000 clones, roughly nine tenths being singletons. The specimen was peripheral blood. These receptors were obtained from a woman in her sixties or seventies with active or convalescent COVID-19.

This clone was recorded once. The rearrangement uses TRBV9 and TRBJ2-5; 9 nucleotides line up with TRBD2. The V gene end was trimmed by 4 bases and the J gene end by 4 bases; junction bases not matched to a gene: 8. This CDR3 has 15 residues. CDR1 and CDR2 from the germline V gene are SGDLS and YYNGEE. CDR3 residues: CASSLDSGGLETQYF. CDR3 DNA sequence: TGTGCCAGCAGCCTCGATAGCGGGGGATTAGAGACCCAGTACTTC.

V gene TRBV19 combines with J gene TRBJ1-5, with TRBD1 matching over 7 bases. The germline V gene has CDR1 LNHDA and CDR2 SQIVND (reference sequence). This CDR3 is 16 amino acids long. The junction had 9 bases not matched to a gene; V was cut back by 5 bases and J by 2 bases. CDR3 protein: CASSAWTGGGNQPQHF. In nucleotides, the CDR3 is TGTGCCAGTAGTGCTTGGACAGGTGGAGGCAATCAGCCCCAGCATTTT.

V gene TRBV21-1 combines with J gene TRBJ1-1. TRBV21-1 is an annotated pseudogene. CDR3 length: 15 residues. In DNA, the CDR3 is TGTGCCAGCAGCACTGGGTGGCGGATGAACACTGAAGCTTTCTTT. Its translation: CASSTGWRMNTEAFF.

This clone came up once. The genes are TRBV1 and TRBJ2-2; the tabulated D call, TRBD2, remains unverified against the DNA. TRBV1 is a known pseudogene. The CDR3 sequence is 15 residues long. CDR3 DNA sequence: TGCACCAGCAGCCATGACGGGGGGGCCTTTGGGGAGCTGTTTTTT. Amino acids: CTSSHDGGAFGELFF.

Points on this clone: Other DNA sequences of this sample code for an identical CDR3. The J gene is TRBJ2-7, the V gene TRBV5-6; D unclear. The ends were cut back, 0 bases at V and 6 bases at J, with 4 bases in the middle. This CDR3 comprises 11 residues. CDR1 SGHDT and CDR2 YYEEEE come from the germline V gene. CDR3 DNA sequence: TGTGCCAGCAGCTTGGTTAGCGAGCAGTACTTC. It translates to CASSLVSEQYF.

The chain is built from TRBV7-2 and TRBJ1-4; D is ambiguous. Germline CDR1 is SGHTA and CDR2 is FQGNSA. V was clipped by 1 base and J by 2 bases, with 8 bases between them. The CDR3 totals 15 residues. CDR3 sequence (DNA): TGTGCCAGCAGCTTAGGAGGAGGGACTAATGAAAAACTGTTTTTT. Protein sequence: CASSLGGGTNEKLFF.

This chain connects TRBV7-2 to TRBJ1-2, with 9 positions matching TRBD1. This CDR3 comprises 15 residues. The V gene's germline CDR1 is SGHTA and CDR2 FQGNSA. V shed 1 base, J shed 12 bases, and the junction held 12 bases outside the gene matches. CDR3 residues: CASSLGGPGQGIHTF. CDR3 sequence (DNA): TGTGCCAGCAGCTTAGGGGGGCCGGGACAGGGTATCCACACCTTC.

J is TRBJ1-4 and V is TRBV4-1; 10 positions match TRBD1. Germline-derived CDR1 and CDR2 are MGHRA and YSYEKL. The CDR3 covers 17 residues. The trim removed 1 base at V and 5 bases at J, leaving 7 bases unmatched. CDR3 in amino acids: CASSQGPPGQGNEKLFF. In DNA, the CDR3 is TGCGCCAGCAGCCAAGGGCCGCCGGGACAGGGGAATGAAAAACTGTTTTTT.

The chain couples TRBV12-3 or TRBV12-4 to TRBJ2-3; 9 bases line up with TRBD1. CDR3 length: 13 residues. V shed 7 bases and J 5 bases; nucleotides not matched to a gene: 4. The CDR3 region has the DNA TGTGCCAGCAACAGGGGGCTAGGAGATACGCAGTATTTT. It translates to CASNRGLGDTQYF.

V and J are TRBV19 and TRBJ1-4; D remains unclear. This CDR3 has 14 residues. Germline CDR1 LNHDA, CDR2 SQIVND (reference sequence). V was trimmed by 4 bases and J by 8 bases, leaving 14 bases between them. The DNA of the CDR3 is TGTGCCAGTAGTACCTCGGACTTCCCAGAAAAACTGTTTTTT. As protein: CASSTSDFPEKLFF.

This chain joins TRBV7-9 and TRBJ1-3; D is ambiguous. Trimming removed 2 bases at V and 7 bases at J, with 9 bases between. Germline CDR1 reads SEHNR; CDR2 reads FQNEAQ (reference sequence). The CDR3 totals 13 residues. CDR3 residues: CASSLLGTNTIYF. CDR3 sequence (DNA): TGTGCCAGCAGCTTATTGGGCACGAACACCATATATTTT.

The V gene is TRBV10-3, the J gene TRBJ2-7; D gene uncertain. The germline V and J ends were trimmed by 6 bases and 3 bases, with 9 bases remaining between them. Germline V CDR1 and CDR2: ENHRY, SYGVKD. The CDR3 sequence is 12 residues long. The CDR3 here is CAISGTVYEQYF. In DNA, the CDR3 is TGTGCCATCAGCGGTACGGTCTACGAGCAGTACTTC.

The chain combines TRBV4-3 with TRBJ1-1; D not resolved. The length of the CDR3 is 13 residues. Germline values: CDR1 LGHNA, CDR2 YSLEER. Between the trimmed V and J ends, which lost 0 bases and 2 bases, there was a span of 4 bases. The CDR3, as DNA: TGCGCCAGCAGCCAAGACAGTAACACTGAAGCTTTCTTT. Protein: CASSQDSNTEAFF.

The chain recombines TRBV7-2 with TRBJ2-1, with D maybe TRBD2 (6 bases). Germline lookup yields CDR1 SGHTA and CDR2 FQGNSA. Trimming left V 1 base short and J 5 bases short, with 12 bases between. The length of the CDR3 is 15 residues. The CDR3 sequence: CASSLGGVLNNEQFF. Written as DNA, the CDR3 is TGTGCCAGCAGCTTAGGGGGGGTGTTAAACAATGAGCAGTTCTTC.

The chain couples TRBV19 to TRBJ2-3, with no clear D. The germline CDR1 and CDR2 sequences are LNHDA and SQIVND (reference sequence). CDR3 length equals 14 residues. V dropped 3 bases and J dropped 2 bases, with 9 bases sitting between them. The chain's CDR3 is CASSIYTNTDTQYF. The CDR3 DNA reads TGTGCCAGTAGTATTTACACAAACACAGATACGCAGTATTTT. Full variable domain (outside the CDR3, taken from reference TRBV19 and TRBJ2-3): DGGITQSPKYLFRKEGQNVTLSCEQNLNHDAMYWYRQDPGQGLRLIYYSQIVNDFQKGDIAEGYSVSREKKESFPLTVTSAQKNPTAFYLCASSIYTNTDTQYFGPGTRLTVL.

For the CDR3, the DNA is TGTGCCAGCTCTAGCGGCTACAATGAGCAGTTCTTC. This translates into CASSSGYNEQFF. The chain links TRBV6-5 to TRBJ2-1, with 7 bases identical to TRBD2. The V gene's germline CDR1 is MNHEY and CDR2 SVGAGI. Germline trimming cut 8 bases from V and 3 bases from J; bases unmatched to any gene: 1. The CDR3 extends over 12 amino acids.

The chain carries TRBV7-6 and TRBJ2-2, with TRBD1 as a possible D gene (5 bases). The CDR3 runs 15 residues. CDR1 SGHVS and CDR2 FNYEAQ come from the germline V gene. V was clipped by 1 base and J by 1 base, with 7 bases between them. The CDR3 DNA sequence: TGTGCCAGCAGCTTAGGACAGCTGAACACCGGGGAGCTGTTTTTT. This encodes CASSLGQLNTGELFF.

The chain joins TRBV6-4 to TRBJ1-1; the match to TRBD1 covers 7 bases. CDR1 is MRHNA and CDR2 is SNTAGT in the germline V gene. This CDR3 is 15 amino acids long. The V gene end was trimmed by 5 bases and the J gene end by 2 bases; junction bases not matched to a gene: 8. CDR3 in DNA: TGTGCCAGCAGTAGGGACAGATCCCTTAACACTGAAGCTTTCTTT. Translation gives CASSRDRSLNTEAFF.

This clone came up a few times. Here the CDR3 reads CASSQDPGTYGYTF. CDR3 DNA sequence: TGCGCCAGCAGCCAAGATCCAGGCACCTATGGCTACACCTTC. This chain uses TRBV4-1 with TRBJ1-2; D is undetermined. The CDR3 loop spans 14 amino acids. Trimming stripped 0 bases from V and 4 bases from J, with 9 bases between. Germline V lookup: CDR1 MGHRA, CDR2 YSYEKL.

This chain links TRBV5-1 with TRBJ1-4; 7 nucleotides agree with TRBD1. Germline CDR1 is SGHRS and CDR2 is YFSETQ. This CDR3 contains 16 residues. V lost 1 base, J lost 1 base, and 4 bases stayed unmatched. In nucleotides, the CDR3 is TGCGCCAGCAGCTTGATTAGGGGGCAAACTAATGAAAAACTGTTTTTT. Residues: CASSLIRGQTNEKLFF.

The chain recombines TRBV6-4 with TRBJ1-6; D may be TRBD1 (6 bases). The germline CDR1 and CDR2 sequences are MRHNA and SNTAGT. V was cut by 4 bases and J by 3 bases, with 19 bases left in between. The CDR3 extends over 18 amino acids. The CDR3 region is CASSVGPTGGDYNSPLHF. The DNA of the CDR3 is TGTGCCAGCAGTGTCGGACCGACAGGAGGAGACTATAATTCACCCCTCCACTTT.

The genes are TRBV4-3 and TRBJ1-1; tentative D call: TRBD1 (5 bases). Germline assignment: CDR1 LGHNA and CDR2 YSLEER. This CDR3 contains 15 residues. V shed 4 bases and J shed 4 bases, with 16 bases lying between them. CDR3 amino acids: CASSPGYQNPTEAFF. The CDR3 DNA reads TGCGCCAGCAGCCCAGGGTACCAAAACCCCACTGAAGCTTTCTTT.

The chain is built from TRBV7-2 and TRBJ1-2; 10 nucleotides align to TRBD1. The junction had 16 bases not matched to a gene; V was cut back by 1 base and J by 8 bases. CDR3 length: 18 residues. The germline CDR1 and CDR2 sequences are SGHTA and FQGNSA. The CDR3 spells CASSLVGTGARIGLGYTF. CDR3 coding DNA: TGTGCCAGCAGCTTAGTTGGGACAGGGGCCCGGATTGGTCTCGGCTACACCTTC.

V and J are TRBV7-2 and TRBJ1-4, with D uncertain. Trimming stripped 1 base from V and 6 bases from J, with 12 bases between. There are 15 residues in the CDR3. Germline CDR1 and CDR2: SGHTA and FQGNSA. CDR3 sequence (DNA): TGTGCCAGCAGCTTAGTACGGGAGGGATATGAAAAACTGTTTTTT. Protein sequence: CASSLVREGYEKLFF.

The J gene is TRBJ1-6, the V gene TRBV11-2, with 8 nucleotides matching TRBD1. Germline V CDR1 and CDR2: SGHAT, FQNNGV. The ends lost 8 bases at V and 6 bases at J; junction bases unmatched: 9. The CDR3 loop spans 15 amino acids. As DNA, the CDR3 is TGTGCCAGCTGCCCATGGGACAGGACTAATTCACCCCTCCACTTT. It translates to CASCPWDRTNSPLHF.

This clone has only a few counts. This chain joins TRBV2 and TRBJ2-7; TRBD2 matches at 10 bases. Germline V gene lookup returns CDR1 SNHLY and CDR2 FYNNEI. V lost 6 bases, J lost 2 bases, and 7 bases stayed unmatched. The CDR3 covers 15 residues. DNA of the CDR3: TGTGCCAGCAGGGTAGAACTAGCGGGGACCTACGAGCAGTACTTC. Its protein is CASRVELAGTYEQYF.

The chain couples TRBV19 to TRBJ2-7; TRBD2 agrees at 11 bases. Germline V gene data show CDR1 as LNHDA and CDR2 as SQIVND (reference sequence). V lost 10 bases and J lost 3; bases outside the gene matches: 8. The length of the CDR3 is 14 residues. The CDR3 loop is CATTTSGGSYEQYF. Here the CDR3 DNA reads TGTGCCACCACAACTAGCGGGGGCAGCTACGAGCAGTACTTC.